This TCR beta chain was identified in a study of monozygotic twins with inflammatory bowel disease. Study observations and caveats: Patients with IBD had less TCRbeta diversity (inverse Simpson) than their healthy co-twins.

Per TCR library, approximately 3,500 ng of total RNA was used. TCRdb reprocessed the 5' RACE reads, keeping one entry per CDR3 protein, no DNA. This listing includes about 160,000 distinct CDR3 sequences. The CDR3 covers 15 residues. About this clonotype: What it binds is not known.

The sample consisted of blood. The clonotype comes from a human donor with ulcerative colitis or Crohn's disease, or a healthy co-twin of an affected twin (not recorded which). The chain links TRBV12-3 or TRBV12-4 to TRBJ1-5; the TRBD1 assignment by TCRdb is unverifiable without DNA. CDR3 region: CASSGPGQVNQPQHF.